Listed here are 9 T cell receptor beta chains from one sample, sequenced in a study of T cells in Graves' hyperthyroidism and ophthalmopathy. The source material, RNA transcripts, was used to amplify TCR beta CDR3 regions. With the HTBI primer set, the TCR CDR3 went through a first round of RT-PCR. A single record per CDR3 protein comes from TCRdb applying MiXCR to the multiplex PCR reads. Of 750,000 to 900,000 distinct CDR3 sequences listed, approximately 40% are singletons. The sequenced sample consisted of blood. The receptor set was obtained from a man aged 18 to 30 with Graves' hyperthyroidism.

The chain couples TRBV7-3 to TRBJ2-2; possibly TRBD1 or TRBD2 for D (5 bases each). The CDR3 extends over 14 amino acids. V dropped 7 bases and J dropped 6 bases, with 15 bases sitting between them. CDR1 and CDR2 from the germline V gene are SGHTA and FQGTGA. The CDR3 region has the DNA TGTGCCAGCATCGGGACGAGCGGCTCCGGGGAGCTGTTTTTT. Its protein product is CASIGTSGSGELFF.

The sample holds a few counts of this clonotype. CDR3 sequence (DNA): TGCAGTGCTTCCGAAGGGGGCTATGGCTACACCTTC. It translates to CSASEGGYGYTF. The chain employs TRBV20-1 and TRBJ1-2, with D perhaps TRBD1 (6 bases). CDR1 is DFQATT and CDR2 is SNEGSKA in the germline V gene (reference sequence). The V gene lost 5 bases and the J gene lost 4 bases, with 11 bases spanning the gap. This CDR3 spans 12 amino acids.

The V and J genes are TRBV7-2 and TRBJ2-2, with D hard to call. The CDR3 spans 14 residues. The germline CDR1 and CDR2 sequences are SGHTA and FQGNSA. The ends were cut back, 2 bases at V and 1 base at J, with 5 bases in the middle. CDR3 nucleotides: TGTGCCAGCAGCTTACTGAGGAACACCGGGGAGCTGTTTTTT. Protein: CASSLLRNTGELFF. The full variable domain, with the rest looked up from reference TRBV7-2 and TRBJ2-2, is GAGVSQSPSNKVTEKGKDVELRCDPISGHTALYWYRQSLGQGLEFLIYFQGNSAPDKSGLPSDRFSAERTGGSVSTLTIQRTQQEDSAVYLCASSLLRNTGELFFGEGSRLTVL.

Worth noting for this clonotype: A much bigger clone sits one base away, suggesting this may be a read error. V is TRBV19 and J is TRBJ2-7; a weak D match, TRBD1 (7 bases). The germline gives CDR1 LNHDA, CDR2 SQIVND (reference sequence). The V end lost 5 bases, the J end lost 5 bases, and 16 bases lay between the germline ends. The CDR3 spans 14 residues. CDR3 protein: CASSPGGGDHEQYF. DNA of the CDR3: TGTGCCAGTAGTCCAGGGGGAGGAGACCACGAGCAGTACTTC. Using reference TRBV19 and TRBJ2-7 for the parts outside the CDR3, the full variable domain is DGGITQSPKYLFRKEGQNVTLSCEQNLNHDAMYWYRQDPGQGLRLIYYSQIVNDFQKGDIAEGYSVSREKKESFPLTVTSAQKNPTAFYLCASSPGGGDHEQYFGPGTRLTVT.

This clonotype occurred a few times. In this CDR3 the conserved last residue, phenylalanine or tryptophan, is missing, so a read error is likely. The chain uses TRBV7-3 and TRBJ2-5; TRBD1 or TRBD2 may be the D gene (6 bases each). Per germline, CDR1 SGHTA and CDR2 FQGTGA. Trimming took 1 base from V and 11 from J, leaving 8 bases between them. This CDR3 spans 11 amino acids. The CDR3 is CASSLKGGQYT. CDR3 nucleotides: TGTGCCAGCAGCTTAAAGGGGGGACAGTACACC.

The rearrangement links TRBV7-9 to TRBJ2-5; D call uncertain. TRBJ2-7 explains the end of the DNA better; the J call may be wrong. The CDR3 spans 12 residues. Germline loops: CDR1 SEHNR, CDR2 FQNEAQ (reference sequence). DNA for the CDR3: TGTGCTAGAAAGTGGGGATCCTACGAGCAGTACTTC. This translates into CARKWGSYEQYF.

The sample holds a few counts of this clonotype. The chain recombines TRBV19 with TRBJ1-5, with D tentatively TRBD1 (5 bases). Germline loops: CDR1 LNHDA, CDR2 SQIVND (reference sequence). V lost 9 bases and J lost 0, with 12 bases in between. The CDR3 totals 14 residues. CDR3 loop: CARRQIISNQPQHF. In DNA, the CDR3 is TGTGCCAGGCGACAGATTATTAGCAATCAGCCCCAGCATTTT.

In its sample, this clonotype was seen a few times. The rearrangement links TRBV20-1 to TRBJ1-5, with 8 bases that match TRBD1. CDR3 length equals 15 residues. From germline, CDR1 is DFQATT and CDR2 SNEGSKA (reference sequence). Losses at the gene ends were 0 bases for V and 4 bases for J; bases not matched to a gene: 5. Here the CDR3 reads CSARDPGQVNQPQHF. CDR3 nucleotides: TGCAGTGCTAGAGATCCGGGACAGGTTAATCAGCCCCAGCATTTT.

V and J are TRBV7-2 and TRBJ1-1; no definite D call. The CDR3 loop spans 14 amino acids. The V end lost 1 base, the J end lost 1 base, and 7 bases lay between the germline ends. In germline, CDR1 is SGHTA, CDR2 FQGNSA. For the CDR3, the DNA is TGTGCCAGCAGCTTAGACACCGGGAACACTGAAGCTTTCTTT. Amino acid sequence: CASSLDTGNTEAFF.